The TCR beta chain under discussion was sequenced for a study of shared clonotypes between healthy human individuals. General study findings and limits: Naive CD4 clonotypes overlapped across a handful of donors at approximately 5.5%.

The sample holds a few counts of this clone. Its antigen is as yet unknown. This table comes from immunoSEQ multiplex PCR, and its TCRdb copy is limited to in-frame clones, with some not included. The sample has fewer than 850,000 clones, about nine tenths seen once. The clonotype comes from a man between 18 and 29 years old in good health. Some clones in this sample may be carry-over from other donors' samples. What was sequenced was memory CD8+ T cells from PBMCs. Regarding subset: CD45RO+ cells pooled with CCR7-negative TemRA cells.

CDR3 amino acids: CASSPPAGVENIQYF. The CDR3 nucleotides read TGTGCCAGCAGCCCACCAGCGGGAGTGGAAAACATTCAGTACTTC. J is TRBJ2-4 and V is TRBV7-9; 8 bases fit TRBD2. J was trimmed by 5 bases and V by 5 bases; bases with no gene match: 8. In germline, CDR1 is SEHNR, CDR2 FQNEAQ (reference sequence). CDR3 length: 15 amino acids.